This record looks at one TCR beta chain sequence and its context. These data come from a study of blood T cell repertoires in COVID-19. Turning to the study itself: The origin of the acute and convalescent COVID-19 samples was the United States, Italy and Spain.

Ages ranged from roughly 18 to 95 years, with residence in approximately 23 US areas. The method was immunoSEQ multiplex PCR; TCRdb's version includes in-frame clones alone and lacks a portion of them. The repertoire consists of roughly 250,000 clones, with about nine tenths occurring once and the leading ten covering 1.2%. The germline V gene has CDR1 ENHRY and CDR2 SYGVKD. This CDR3 is built from 15 residues. Trimming shortened V by 8 bases and J by 2 bases, and 16 bases separated the two germline ends. The specimen sequenced was PBMCs or T cells enriched from blood (not recorded which). The TCR sequence derives from a human donor in a cohort exposed to, infected with or recovered from COVID-19 (not recorded which). The donor label of this sample is uncertain. V usage is TRBV10-3 and J usage is TRBJ1-3; a weak D match, TRBD1 (5 bases). This chain's CDR3 is CAIQPTDNTGNTIYF. In nucleotides, the CDR3 is TGTGCCATCCAGCCGACAGACAATACTGGAAACACCATATATTTT.